These 2 T cell receptor beta chains originate from one sample sequenced in a study of blood T cell repertoires in COVID-19. Clones were sequenced by immunoSEQ multiplex PCR, and TCRdb holds only the in-frame ones, with some missing. The sample shows about 150,000 clones, 88% of them seen only once. The sample consisted of peripheral blood. The receptors here all came from a human donor in a cohort sampled during active COVID-19.

The DNA for the CDR3 is TGCGCCAGCAGCTTCCCAGTTGGACAGGGGAGAGAGACCCAGTACTTC. It yields the protein CASSFPVGQGRETQYF. J is TRBJ2-5 and V is TRBV5-1, with 9 bases identical to TRBD1. This CDR3 is 16 amino acids long. With 2 bases clipped from V and 4 bases from J, the junction kept 9 bases outside the gene matches. Per germline, CDR1 SGHRS and CDR2 YFSETQ. The full variable domain, rest sourced from reference TRBV5-1 and TRBJ2-5, is KAGVTQTPRYLIKTRGQQVTLSCSPISGHRSVSWYQQTPGQGLQFLFEYFSETQRNKGNFPGRFSGRQFSNSRSEMNVSTLELGDSALYLCASSFPVGQGRETQYFGPGTRLLVL.

The chain recombines TRBV10-3 with TRBJ2-7, with 9 nucleotides matching TRBD1. Trimming at V came to 0 bases and at J to 3 bases, leaving 6 bases not matched to a gene. The CDR3 is 16 amino acids. Germline V gene sequence: CDR1 ENHRY, CDR2 SYGVKD. In DNA, the CDR3 is TGTGCCATCAGTGAGTCAGGGAACAGGGGGCTCTACGAGCAGTACTTC. It codes for CAISESGNRGLYEQYF.